The rows below give T cell receptor beta chains drawn from one sample of a study of brain T cells in children with intractable seizures. Method: immunoSEQ multiplex PCR; TCRdb's copy keeps in-frame clones and lacks some. The sample consists of some 76,000 clones, roughly 91% of them appearing once. Sequenced material: peripheral blood, taken at surgery. Receptor source: a boy under two years old with tuberous sclerosis and intractable seizures. CDR3s leave out the opening cysteine and the closing phenylalanine or tryptophan. Clone sizes are given selectively: once, few, many, or a class where the clone is expanded.

>.|TRBV7-8|TRBJ2-2
ASSFIENTGELF
>.|TRBV6-6|TRBJ1-5
ASSYSTGSNQPQH
>.|TRBV19|TRBJ1-2
ASSSLGLGNYGYT
>.|TRBV7-3|TRBJ1-2
ASSFPFRDIRNYGYT
>.|TRBV30|TRBJ1-1
AWTQQAHTEAF
>once|TRBV11-3|TRBJ2-7
ASKVGWSHEQY
>.|TRBV28|TRBJ2-7
ATISGLGIYEQY
>.|TRBV18|TRBJ1-2
ASSPGPAGYT
>.|TRBV5-1|TRBJ2-3
ASSIAGRSTDTQY
>.|TRBV30|TRBJ1-3
ASNLARGSGNTIY
>.|TRBV27|TRBJ2-1
ASTPRGGDRNEQF
>.|TRBV13|TRBJ2-7
ASSRSFTSGRDEQY
>.|TRBV10-3|TRBJ2-6
AIKQGSSGANVLT
>once|TRBV5-1|TRBJ1-1
ASTVKPQGETEAF
>.|TRBV3-1/TRBV3-2|TRBJ1-6
ASSQGESPLH
>.|TRBV7-7|TRBJ2-3
ASSQDYSTDTQY
>.|TRBV5-1|TRBJ2-7
ASSYDNSYEQY
>once|TRBV18|TRBJ2-7
ASSPGPGVEQY
>once|TRBV5-1|TRBJ2-2
ASSFSQGAISGELF
>.|TRBV11-1|TRBJ1-1
ASSLTSRTGAAF
>.|TRBV29-1|TRBJ2-1
SVEILDRPEQF
>.|TRBV18|TRBJ1-4
ASSRAGGRANEKLF
>.|TRBV9|TRBJ1-2
ASSVTTGAANGYT
>once|TRBV7-2|TRBJ1-6
ASSLMGGPDSPLH
>.|TRBV11-2|TRBJ1-5
ASSFGQAENQPQH
>.|TRBV5-1|TRBJ2-2
ASSSWTSGNTGELF
>.|TRBV27|TRBJ1-2
ASRPGQGYYGYT
>.|TRBV28|TRBJ1-4
ASFHPQGAQDEKLF
>.|TRBV10-2|TRBJ2-2
ASLGTSTGELF
>.|TRBV11-3|TRBJ1-1
ASSSYETGGTEAF
>.|TRBV12-1|TRBJ1-1
ASSFADRGNTEAF
>.|TRBV10-3|TRBJ1-2
AISAEWTGEPGYT
>.|TRBV7-2|TRBJ1-2
ASSSRRPGGVGGYT
>.|TRBV6-1|TRBJ1-4
ASSELATEKLF
>.|TRBV18|TRBJ2-7
ASSPFRDRAYEQY